This is a list of T cell receptor beta chains from one sample in a study of blood T cell repertoires in COVID-19. TCRdb keeps only in-frame clones here, not all; method: immunoSEQ multiplex PCR. The sample lists about 200,000 clones, 86% seen once, with 0.7% to 0.8% in the top ten. Sequenced: peripheral blood. The origin of the receptors is a woman between 70 and 85 years old with acute or convalescent COVID-19. CDR3s include the opening cysteine and the closing phenylalanine or tryptophan. The order of the fields is V gene, CDR3 length, D gene, clone size, J gene, CDR3 DNA, CDR3 protein. D genes are given only for firm matches. A row's size may be missing; if present it is once, few, many or a size class.

V gene: TRBV5-1
CDR3 length: 12
D gene: -
clone size: few
J gene: TRBJ1-1
CDR3 DNA: TGCGCCAGCAGCTCACAGGGCACTGAAGCTTTCTTT
CDR3 protein: CASSSQGTEAFF

V gene: TRBV11-2
CDR3 length: 13
D gene: -
clone size: -
J gene: TRBJ1-1
CDR3 DNA: TGTGCCAGCAGCCGCGGACTAAACACTGAAGCTTTCTTT
CDR3 protein: CASSRGLNTEAFF

V gene: TRBV7-2
CDR3 length: 15
D gene: TRBD1
clone size: -
J gene: TRBJ2-5
CDR3 DNA: TGTGCCAGCAGCTCGACGACAGGGATTTTCGGGACCCAGTACTTC
CDR3 protein: CASSSTTGIFGTQYF

V gene: TRBV11-2
CDR3 length: 15
D gene: -
clone size: -
J gene: TRBJ2-1
CDR3 DNA: TGTGCCAGCAGCCCCCCGGGGGGCGGCCACAATGAGCAGTTCTTC
CDR3 protein: CASSPPGGGHNEQFF

V gene: TRBV14
CDR3 length: 17
D gene: -
clone size: -
J gene: TRBJ2-3
CDR3 DNA: TGTGCCAGCAGCCAAGAGACCCCGTTTGGCGGGGCAGATACGCAGTATTTT
CDR3 protein: CASSQETPFGGADTQYF

V gene: TRBV19
CDR3 length: 16
D gene: -
clone size: -
J gene: TRBJ2-5
CDR3 DNA: TGTGCCAGTAGTATAGGAGGTCGAGTTAACCAAGAGACCCAGTACTTC
CDR3 protein: CASSIGGRVNQETQYF

V gene: TRBV20-1
CDR3 length: 11
D gene: TRBD1
clone size: once
J gene: TRBJ2-1
CDR3 DNA: TGCAGTGCTGGACAGGGCGGGGAGCAGTTCTTC
CDR3 protein: CSAGQGGEQFF

V gene: TRBV27
CDR3 length: 14
D gene: -
clone size: once
J gene: TRBJ1-1
CDR3 DNA: TGTGCCAGCAGTTTCAGGGGCATGAACACTGAAGCTTTCTTT
CDR3 protein: CASSFRGMNTEAFF

V gene: TRBV10-3
CDR3 length: 14
D gene: TRBD2
clone size: -
J gene: TRBJ2-3
CDR3 DNA: TGTGCCATTACTAGCGGAAGGGGCACAGATACGCAGTATTTT
CDR3 protein: CAITSGRGTDTQYF

V gene: TRBV29-1
CDR3 length: 14
D gene: -
clone size: -
J gene: TRBJ1-1
CDR3 DNA: TGCAGCGTCTCCCCAGGGGCCATGAACACTGAAGCTTTCTTT
CDR3 protein: CSVSPGAMNTEAFF

V gene: TRBV11-3
CDR3 length: 15
D gene: -
clone size: -
J gene: TRBJ2-5
CDR3 DNA: TGTGCCAGCAGCTTTCGCGGGCACCCTCAAGAGACCCAGTACTTC
CDR3 protein: CASSFRGHPQETQYF

V gene: TRBV5-1
CDR3 length: 15
D gene: -
clone size: -
J gene: TRBJ1-5
CDR3 DNA: TGCGCCAGCAGCTTGGGGGCAGACGAGAATCAGCCCCAGCATTTT
CDR3 protein: CASSLGADENQPQHF

V gene: TRBV12-3/TRBV12-4
CDR3 length: 13
D gene: TRBD1
clone size: -
J gene: TRBJ1-2
CDR3 DNA: TGTGCCAGCAGTTGGGGACAGAACTATGGCTACACCTTC
CDR3 protein: CASSWGQNYGYTF

V gene: TRBV5-1
CDR3 length: 15
D gene: -
clone size: -
J gene: TRBJ1-1
CDR3 DNA: TGCGCCAGCAGCTTGGGCCTACAGGGGAACACTGAAGCTTTCTTT
CDR3 protein: CASSLGLQGNTEAFF

V gene: TRBV19
CDR3 length: 13
D gene: -
clone size: -
J gene: TRBJ1-1
CDR3 DNA: TGTGCCAGTAGTCGTAGTGAGTCGAGGGAGGCTTTCTTT
CDR3 protein: CASSRSESREAFF

V gene: TRBV14
CDR3 length: 15
D gene: -
clone size: -
J gene: TRBJ1-6
CDR3 DNA: TGTGCCAGCCACCTCGGGGGCTCCTATAATTCACCCCTCCACTTT
CDR3 protein: CASHLGGSYNSPLHF

V gene: TRBV5-1
CDR3 length: 16
D gene: -
clone size: once
J gene: TRBJ2-7
CDR3 DNA: TGCGCCAGCAGGGATGGGTTCGGCCGCACGGGGGACGAGCAGTACTTC
CDR3 protein: CASRDGFGRTGDEQYF

V gene: TRBV7-2
CDR3 length: 16
D gene: -
clone size: -
J gene: TRBJ2-6
CDR3 DNA: TGTGCCAGCAGCTTATCAGGTGGCTCTGGGGCCAACGTCCTGACTTTC
CDR3 protein: CASSLSGGSGANVLTF

V gene: TRBV3-1/TRBV3-2
CDR3 length: 13
D gene: -
clone size: -
J gene: TRBJ1-5
CDR3 DNA: TGTGCCAGCAGCGTCACAGGCAATCAGCCCCAGCATTTT
CDR3 protein: CASSVTGNQPQHF

V gene: TRBV6-6
CDR3 length: 15
D gene: TRBD1
clone size: few
J gene: TRBJ2-1
CDR3 DNA: TGTGCCAGCAGCCTACCGGGACAGGGGGCTAATGAGCAGTTCTTC
CDR3 protein: CASSLPGQGANEQFF

V gene: TRBV29-1
CDR3 length: 14
D gene: TRBD2
clone size: -
J gene: TRBJ2-7
CDR3 DNA: TGCAGCGTGGTGACTAGCGGGAGGGCCTACGAGCAGTACTTC
CDR3 protein: CSVVTSGRAYEQYF

V gene: TRBV10-3
CDR3 length: 14
D gene: -
clone size: -
J gene: TRBJ2-2
CDR3 DNA: TGTGCCATCAGTGAGTCGCAGGGGGGCGGGGAGCTGTTTTTT
CDR3 protein: CAISESQGGGELFF

V gene: TRBV21-1
CDR3 length: 14
D gene: -
clone size: -
J gene: TRBJ2-7
CDR3 DNA: TGTGCCAGCAGCAAAGTTCACAGATCCTACGAGCAGTACTTC
CDR3 protein: CASSKVHRSYEQYF

V gene: TRBV7-9
CDR3 length: 15
D gene: TRBD2
clone size: -
J gene: TRBJ2-1
CDR3 DNA: TGTGCCAGCAGCTTAGAGGGCGGGAGGGTAGATGAGCAGTTCTTC
CDR3 protein: CASSLEGGRVDEQFF

V gene: TRBV11-3
CDR3 length: 14
D gene: -
clone size: -
J gene: TRBJ1-1
CDR3 DNA: TGTGCCAGCAGCCGCGTCAATATGAACACTGAAGCTTTCTTT
CDR3 protein: CASSRVNMNTEAFF

V gene: TRBV19
CDR3 length: 15
D gene: TRBD2
clone size: -
J gene: TRBJ2-3
CDR3 DNA: TGTGCCAGTAGTATTACTAGCGGGGGCCGTGATACGCAGTATTTT
CDR3 protein: CASSITSGGRDTQYF

V gene: TRBV7-9
CDR3 length: 16
D gene: -
clone size: -
J gene: TRBJ2-5
CDR3 DNA: TGTGCCAGCAGCCTTTCTAGGGGAGGCCCGGGGGAGACCCAGTACTTC
CDR3 protein: CASSLSRGGPGETQYF

V gene: TRBV5-8
CDR3 length: 16
D gene: TRBD1
clone size: -
J gene: TRBJ1-6
CDR3 DNA: TGTGCCAGCAGGAGGGACAGGAGCTCCTATAATTCACCCCTCCACTTT
CDR3 protein: CASRRDRSSYNSPLHF